Listed here are 16 T cell receptor beta chains from one sample, sequenced in a study of a mutant IDH1 vaccine in newly diagnosed glioma. Time point denoted: week 23, last vaccination. Vaccination comprised doses that each held 300 ug of mutant IDH1 20-mer peptide, plus topical imiquimod. Repertoires were generated with immunoSEQ multiplex PCR, while TCRdb's copy carries only in-frame clones and drops some. The repertoire consists of tens of thousands of clones, with approximately 87% occurring once and the leading ten covering roughly 15%. Which antigens these TCRs recognize remains unknown. Specimen: PBMCs, collected from a glioma patient whose treatment included an IDH1 peptide vaccine. The receptors were sampled from a man younger than 35 with glioma.

V is TRBV6-4 and J is TRBJ1-3; a possible D gene is TRBD1 (5 bases). The ends were cut back, 6 bases at V and 1 base at J, with 13 bases in the middle. The CDR3 covers 15 residues. The germline V gene encodes CDR1 MRHNA and CDR2 SNTAGT. The CDR3 region is CASSRDAFSGNTIYF. In DNA, the CDR3 is TGTGCCAGCAGCCGGGACGCATTTTCTGGAAACACCATATATTTT.

This clone was counted a single time. The junction departs from germline at one end; a sequencing error may be responsible. The J gene is TRBJ2-2, the V gene TRBV5-1; D possibly corresponds to TRBD2 (7 bases). CDR3 size: 16 residues. CDR1 SGHRS and CDR2 YFSETQ come from the germline V gene. Here the CDR3 reads CASSPKGGANAGELFF. CDR3 bases: TGCGCCAGCAGCCCCAAAGGGGGGGCGAACGCCGGGGAGCTGTTTTTT.

V is TRBV29-1 and J is TRBJ1-1, with a tentative D call TRBD1 (6 bases). The CDR3 is 13 amino acids. CDR1 is SQVTM and CDR2 is ANQGSEA in the germline V gene. Trimming took 5 bases from V and 4 from J, leaving 14 bases between them. The CDR3 region is CSVSYQGITEAFF. DNA for the CDR3: TGCAGCGTTTCTTATCAGGGGATCACTGAAGCTTTCTTT.

This clone was observed a single time. The chain uses TRBV2 and TRBJ2-4; 12 bases line up with TRBD2. The trim removed 4 bases at V and 0 bases at J, leaving 7 bases unmatched. Germline V gene data show CDR1 as SNHLY and CDR2 as FYNNEI. CDR3 length: 18 amino acids. As DNA, the CDR3 is TGTGCCAGCAGTGGACTAGCGGGGGAATCCGCAGCCAAAAACATTCAGTACTTC. This sequence encodes CASSGLAGESAAKNIQYF.

The rearrangement uses TRBV19 and TRBJ1-1, with D possibly being TRBD1 (5 bases). V gave up 7 bases and J gave up 0 bases, with 15 bases separating them. The CDR3 spans 15 residues. Germline V CDR1 and CDR2: LNHDA, SQIVND (reference sequence). The CDR3 nucleotides read TGTGCCAGTATTCAGGAGTGGGGGATGAACACTGAAGCTTTCTTT. This encodes CASIQEWGMNTEAFF. Together with reference TRBV19 and TRBJ1-1, the CDR3 gives the full variable domain: DGGITQSPKYLFRKEGQNVTLSCEQNLNHDAMYWYRQDPGQGLRLIYYSQIVNDFQKGDIAEGYSVSREKKESFPLTVTSAQKNPTAFYLCASIQEWGMNTEAFFGQGTRLTVV.

This clone was picked up a small number of times. The rearrangement uses TRBV6-5 and TRBJ1-5; TRBD1 matches 9 bases. V lost 6 bases and J lost 7; bases outside the gene matches: 4. The CDR3 runs 13 residues. The germline CDR1 and CDR2 sequences are MNHEY and SVGAGI. The CDR3: CASRRQGDQPQHF. CDR3 in DNA: TGTGCCAGCAGGAGACAGGGGGACCAGCCCCAGCATTTT.

The count of this clone is one. V is TRBV5-6 and J is TRBJ2-3; the D is unclear. The CDR3 spans 12 residues. V lost 0 bases and J lost 9, with 8 bases in between. Germline V gives CDR1 SGHDT, CDR2 YYEEEE. The CDR3 region has the DNA TGTGCCAGCAGCTTGGGGGCCATAACGCAGTATTTT. Protein product: CASSLGAITQYF.

The V call is TRBV7-9, the J call TRBJ2-7; D unresolved. The germline V gene has CDR1 SEHNR and CDR2 FQNEAQ (reference sequence). This CDR3 contains 13 residues. Trimming pared 1 base from V and 8 bases from J, leaving 12 bases between. Here the CDR3 reads CASSLGLWWKQYF. CDR3 in DNA: TGTGCCAGCAGCTTAGGTCTGTGGTGGAAGCAGTACTTC. The full variable domain, in which reference TRBV7-9 and TRBJ2-7 provide the parts outside the CDR3, is DTGVSQNPRHKITKRGQNVTFRCDPISEHNRLYWYRQTLGQGPEFLTYFQNEAQLEKSRLLSDRFSAERPKGSFSTLEIQRTEQGDSAMYLCASSLGLWWKQYFGPGTRLTVT.

The chain links TRBV11-2 to TRBJ1-3, with D perhaps TRBD1 (5 bases). The V end lost 4 bases, the J end lost 0 bases, and 10 bases lay between the germline ends. The length of the CDR3 is 15 residues. The germline gives CDR1 SGHAT, CDR2 FQNNGV. This chain's CDR3 is CASSSGPVSGNTIYF. The CDR3 DNA is TGTGCCAGCAGCTCGGGACCGGTCTCTGGAAACACCATATATTTT.

This clone was counted between two and nine times. V is TRBV27 and J is TRBJ1-6; D remains ambiguous. Germline V lookup: CDR1 MNHEY, CDR2 SMNVEV (reference sequence). V was clipped by 6 bases and J by 8 bases, with 8 bases between them. CDR3 length: 12 residues. For the CDR3, the DNA is TGTGCCAGCAGCCGCTGGGATTCACCCCTCCACTTT. This sequence encodes CASSRWDSPLHF.

The genes are TRBV5-1 and TRBJ2-2; TRBD1 might be the D (6 bases). The V end was cut by 5 bases, the J end by 9 bases, with 35 bases between. Germline-derived CDR1 and CDR2 are SGHRS and YFSETQ. The CDR3 is 20 residues long. The chain's CDR3 is CASRLGLPPPGHVSPRELFF. The CDR3 bases are TGCGCCAGCAGACTGGGTCTACCCCCGCCGGGACACGTCAGCCCCCGGGAGCTGTTTTTT.

This chain connects TRBV5-1 to TRBJ1-1, with unresolved D. The germline V gene has CDR1 SGHRS and CDR2 YFSETQ. The CDR3 has 15 amino acids. The ends were cut back, 0 bases at V and 5 bases at J, with 14 bases in the middle. CDR3 protein: CASSLGQAGGTEAFF. CDR3 nucleotide sequence: TGCGCCAGCAGCTTGGGGCAGGCGGGAGGGACTGAAGCTTTCTTT.

The CDR3 bases are TGTGCCAGCAGCGTAGGGGCTACCACTAACACTGAAGCTTTCTTT. It is translated as CASSVGATTNTEAFF. This rearrangement joins TRBV5-6 to TRBJ1-1, with D possibly being TRBD1 (5 bases). V was clipped by 4 bases and J by 2 bases, with 15 bases between them. The CDR3 runs to 15 residues. Per germline, CDR1 SGHDT and CDR2 YYEEEE. The entire variable domain, with the rest obtained from reference TRBV5-6 and TRBJ1-1, is as follows: DAGVTQSPTHLIKTRGQQVTLRCSPKSGHDTVSWYQQALGQGPQFIFQYYEEEERQRGNFPDRFSGHQFPNYSSELNVNALLLGDSALYLCASSVGATTNTEAFFGQGTRLTVV.

The chain couples TRBV7-9 to TRBJ1-1; TRBD1 is a possible D gene (5 bases). Germline CDR1 and CDR2: SEHNR and FQNEAQ (reference sequence). Trimming took off 3 bases at V and 4 bases at J, with 27 bases between the two ends. This CDR3 region has 19 residues. Here the CDR3 reads CASSFGVRGTLVGSTEAFF. The CDR3 DNA reads as TGTGCCAGCAGCTTCGGCGTCAGAGGGACTCTTGTCGGGAGCACTGAAGCTTTCTTT.

The V call is TRBV25-1, the J call TRBJ1-1, with D tentatively TRBD1 (5 bases). The CDR3 runs 14 residues. Germline CDR1 reads MGHDK; CDR2 reads SYGVNS. V was cut by 4 bases and J by 5 bases, with 14 bases left in between. The CDR3 spells CASSGLRGSTEAFF. The CDR3 DNA follows: TGTGCCAGCAGTGGGTTAAGGGGTTCGACTGAAGCTTTCTTT.

The CDR3 is CASTTSSTGTQYF. In DNA, the CDR3 is TGTGCCAGCACAACCAGCAGTACAGGGACGCAGTATTTT. The J gene is TRBJ2-3, the V gene TRBV6-5, with TRBD1 as a possible D gene (6 bases). This CDR3 spans 13 amino acids. V shed 7 bases and J shed 9 bases, with 17 bases lying between them. Germline lookup yields CDR1 MNHEY and CDR2 SVGAGI.